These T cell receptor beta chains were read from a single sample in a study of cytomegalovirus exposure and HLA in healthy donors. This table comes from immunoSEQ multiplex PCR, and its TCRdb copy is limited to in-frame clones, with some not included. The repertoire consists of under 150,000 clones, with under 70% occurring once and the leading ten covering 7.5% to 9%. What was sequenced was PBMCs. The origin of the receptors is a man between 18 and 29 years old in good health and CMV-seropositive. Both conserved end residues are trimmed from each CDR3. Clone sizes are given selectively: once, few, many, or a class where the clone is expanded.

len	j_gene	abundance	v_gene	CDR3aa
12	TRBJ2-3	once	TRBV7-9	ASSFGPGADTQY
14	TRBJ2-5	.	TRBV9	ASSVGVGGAQETQY
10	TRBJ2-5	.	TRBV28	ASRSGVKTQY
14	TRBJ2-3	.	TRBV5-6	ASSLPRGGGTDTQY
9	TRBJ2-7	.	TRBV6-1	ASSEYDEQY
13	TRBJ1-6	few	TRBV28	ASSSGGNVNSPLH
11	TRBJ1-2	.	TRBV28	ASTSTGLYGYT
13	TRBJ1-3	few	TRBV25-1	ASSDPKFPGNTIY
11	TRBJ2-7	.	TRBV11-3	ASSPGGSYEQY
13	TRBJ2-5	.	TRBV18	ASSQQSGQQETQY
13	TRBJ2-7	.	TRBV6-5	ASSSSGARPYEQY
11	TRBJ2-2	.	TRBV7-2	ASSLRGSGELF
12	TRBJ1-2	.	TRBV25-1	ASTQGGRYYGYT
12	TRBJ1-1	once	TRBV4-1	ASSLGQGNTEAF
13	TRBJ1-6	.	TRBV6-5	ASSYDSSTNSPLH
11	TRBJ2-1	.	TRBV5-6	ASQGQAYNEQF
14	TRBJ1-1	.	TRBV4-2	ASSLTRLLMNTEAF
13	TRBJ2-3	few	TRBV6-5	ASSYAKAGADTQY
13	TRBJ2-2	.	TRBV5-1	ASSKEGREAGELF
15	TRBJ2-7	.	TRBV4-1	ASSQVARDRGPHEQY
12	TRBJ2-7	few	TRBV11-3	ASSFGTSGYEQY
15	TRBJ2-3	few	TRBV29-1	STRTFQGAGSTDTQY
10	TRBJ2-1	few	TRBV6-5	ATGGYYNEQF
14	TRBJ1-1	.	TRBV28	ASRPDRLGPNTEAF
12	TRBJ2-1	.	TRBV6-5	ASINTGGSWEQF
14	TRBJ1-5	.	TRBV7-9	ASSSGGQYSNQPQH
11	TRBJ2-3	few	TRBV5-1	ASSSIRGDTQY